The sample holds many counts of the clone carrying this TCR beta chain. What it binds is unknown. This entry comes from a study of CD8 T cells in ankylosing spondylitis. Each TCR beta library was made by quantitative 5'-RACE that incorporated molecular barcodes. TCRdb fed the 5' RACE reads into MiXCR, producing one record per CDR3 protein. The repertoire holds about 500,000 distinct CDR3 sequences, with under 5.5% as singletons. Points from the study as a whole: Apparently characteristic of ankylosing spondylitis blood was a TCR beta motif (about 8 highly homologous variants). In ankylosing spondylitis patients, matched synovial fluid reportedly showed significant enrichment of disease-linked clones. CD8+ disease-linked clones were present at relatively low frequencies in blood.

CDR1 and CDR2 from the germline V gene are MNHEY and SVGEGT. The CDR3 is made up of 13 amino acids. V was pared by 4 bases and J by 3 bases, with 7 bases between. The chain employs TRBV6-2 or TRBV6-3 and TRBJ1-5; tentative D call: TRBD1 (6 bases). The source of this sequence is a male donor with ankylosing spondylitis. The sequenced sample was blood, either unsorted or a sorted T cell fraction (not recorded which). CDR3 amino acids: CASSWTANQPQHF. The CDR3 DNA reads TGTGCCAGCAGTTGGACAGCCAATCAGCCCCAGCATTTT.